The T cell receptor beta chain under discussion was sequenced for a study of CD8 T cells in ankylosing spondylitis. Study-level findings and limits: A motif in TCR beta, a set of several highly homologous variants, appeared characteristic of ankylosing spondylitis blood. Disease-linked clones displayed a CD8+ phenotype and appeared relatively rarely in peripheral blood.

From germline, CDR1 is SGHRS and CDR2 YFSETQ. The CDR3 has 17 residues. The V end lost 4 bases, the J end lost 1 base, and 21 bases lay between the germline ends. This clonotype was observed a few times. Its specificity is not known. In TCRdb, the 5' RACE reads were re-called with MiXCR into one record per CDR3 protein. There are fewer than 500,000 distinct CDR3 sequences in the sample; 20% to 25% occur only once, and approximately 16% lies in the top ten. The sample taken for sequencing was blood, either unsorted or a sorted T cell fraction (not recorded which). The clonotype comes from a male donor with ankylosing spondylitis. The rearrangement links TRBV5-1 to TRBJ2-7, with D possibly matching TRBD2 (6 bases). The CDR3 loop is CASSLLASGTPSYEQYF. The CDR3 bases are TGCGCCAGCAGCCTATTAGCTTCCGGGACTCCTTCCTACGAGCAGTACTTC. Full variable domain (outside the CDR3, taken from reference TRBV5-1 and TRBJ2-7): KAGVTQTPRYLIKTRGQQVTLSCSPISGHRSVSWYQQTPGQGLQFLFEYFSETQRNKGNFPGRFSGRQFSNSRSEMNVSTLELGDSALYLCASSLLASGTPSYEQYFGPGTRLTVT.